Listed here is a single T cell receptor beta chain. Its antigen is currently unknown. These data belong to a study of Ad26.COV2.S vaccination and SARS-CoV-2 variants. On the study more broadly: Sample donor was a member of the COV1001 Ad26.COV2.S trial arm. In the study, Ad26.COV2.S was injected intramuscularly once, or twice 56 days apart. Study-wide findings and caveats: An underestimation of total T cell responses may have resulted from the TCR breadth and depth analyses. Relative to placebo recipients, vaccine recipients exhibited elevated spike-specific TCR breadth.

Measured with immunoSEQ multiplex PCR; TCRdb has only the in-frame clones, and not every one. The table lists around 300,000 clones, around 89% of them singletons, with approximately 5% in the top ten. Treatment given: around 19 received Ad26.COV2.S at low or high dose, single or two shots; about 5 received placebo; per-sample allocation not given. Day 63 after the first injection of vaccine or placebo was the sampling time. The starting material was peripheral blood, obtained in a trial of Ad26.COV2.S vaccine versus placebo. The sequence derives from a person between 18 and 60 years old who received the Ad26.COV2.S COVID-19 vaccine or a placebo.

CDR3 nucleotide sequence: TGTGCCAGTAGCGGTAGCGGGAGCCCAGATACGCAGTATTTT. This gives the protein CASSGSGSPDTQYF. The chain uses TRBV19 and TRBJ2-3, with 9 bases fitting TRBD2. Germline trimming cut 6 bases from V and 4 bases from J; bases unmatched to any gene: 5. CDR3 length: 14 amino acids. The V gene's germline CDR1 is LNHDA and CDR2 SQIVND (reference sequence).